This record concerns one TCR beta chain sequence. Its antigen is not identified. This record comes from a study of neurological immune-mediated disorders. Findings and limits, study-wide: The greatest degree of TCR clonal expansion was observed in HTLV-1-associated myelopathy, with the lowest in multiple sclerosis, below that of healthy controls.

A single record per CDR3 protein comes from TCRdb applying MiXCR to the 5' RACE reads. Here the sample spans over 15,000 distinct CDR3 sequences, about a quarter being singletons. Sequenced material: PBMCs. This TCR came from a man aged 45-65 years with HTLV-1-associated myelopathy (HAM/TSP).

CDR3 DNA: TGCAGTGCTTCAGGACTAGCGGGGCGAGGAAATGAGCAGTTCTTC. Translation: CSASGLAGRGNEQFF. The chain uses TRBV20-1 and TRBJ2-1, with TRBD2 matching 12 bases. The V gene's germline CDR1 is DFQATT and CDR2 SNEGSKA (reference sequence). This CDR3 is 15 amino acids long. V trimming: 5 bases; J trimming: 7 bases; junction bases outside the gene matches: 9.